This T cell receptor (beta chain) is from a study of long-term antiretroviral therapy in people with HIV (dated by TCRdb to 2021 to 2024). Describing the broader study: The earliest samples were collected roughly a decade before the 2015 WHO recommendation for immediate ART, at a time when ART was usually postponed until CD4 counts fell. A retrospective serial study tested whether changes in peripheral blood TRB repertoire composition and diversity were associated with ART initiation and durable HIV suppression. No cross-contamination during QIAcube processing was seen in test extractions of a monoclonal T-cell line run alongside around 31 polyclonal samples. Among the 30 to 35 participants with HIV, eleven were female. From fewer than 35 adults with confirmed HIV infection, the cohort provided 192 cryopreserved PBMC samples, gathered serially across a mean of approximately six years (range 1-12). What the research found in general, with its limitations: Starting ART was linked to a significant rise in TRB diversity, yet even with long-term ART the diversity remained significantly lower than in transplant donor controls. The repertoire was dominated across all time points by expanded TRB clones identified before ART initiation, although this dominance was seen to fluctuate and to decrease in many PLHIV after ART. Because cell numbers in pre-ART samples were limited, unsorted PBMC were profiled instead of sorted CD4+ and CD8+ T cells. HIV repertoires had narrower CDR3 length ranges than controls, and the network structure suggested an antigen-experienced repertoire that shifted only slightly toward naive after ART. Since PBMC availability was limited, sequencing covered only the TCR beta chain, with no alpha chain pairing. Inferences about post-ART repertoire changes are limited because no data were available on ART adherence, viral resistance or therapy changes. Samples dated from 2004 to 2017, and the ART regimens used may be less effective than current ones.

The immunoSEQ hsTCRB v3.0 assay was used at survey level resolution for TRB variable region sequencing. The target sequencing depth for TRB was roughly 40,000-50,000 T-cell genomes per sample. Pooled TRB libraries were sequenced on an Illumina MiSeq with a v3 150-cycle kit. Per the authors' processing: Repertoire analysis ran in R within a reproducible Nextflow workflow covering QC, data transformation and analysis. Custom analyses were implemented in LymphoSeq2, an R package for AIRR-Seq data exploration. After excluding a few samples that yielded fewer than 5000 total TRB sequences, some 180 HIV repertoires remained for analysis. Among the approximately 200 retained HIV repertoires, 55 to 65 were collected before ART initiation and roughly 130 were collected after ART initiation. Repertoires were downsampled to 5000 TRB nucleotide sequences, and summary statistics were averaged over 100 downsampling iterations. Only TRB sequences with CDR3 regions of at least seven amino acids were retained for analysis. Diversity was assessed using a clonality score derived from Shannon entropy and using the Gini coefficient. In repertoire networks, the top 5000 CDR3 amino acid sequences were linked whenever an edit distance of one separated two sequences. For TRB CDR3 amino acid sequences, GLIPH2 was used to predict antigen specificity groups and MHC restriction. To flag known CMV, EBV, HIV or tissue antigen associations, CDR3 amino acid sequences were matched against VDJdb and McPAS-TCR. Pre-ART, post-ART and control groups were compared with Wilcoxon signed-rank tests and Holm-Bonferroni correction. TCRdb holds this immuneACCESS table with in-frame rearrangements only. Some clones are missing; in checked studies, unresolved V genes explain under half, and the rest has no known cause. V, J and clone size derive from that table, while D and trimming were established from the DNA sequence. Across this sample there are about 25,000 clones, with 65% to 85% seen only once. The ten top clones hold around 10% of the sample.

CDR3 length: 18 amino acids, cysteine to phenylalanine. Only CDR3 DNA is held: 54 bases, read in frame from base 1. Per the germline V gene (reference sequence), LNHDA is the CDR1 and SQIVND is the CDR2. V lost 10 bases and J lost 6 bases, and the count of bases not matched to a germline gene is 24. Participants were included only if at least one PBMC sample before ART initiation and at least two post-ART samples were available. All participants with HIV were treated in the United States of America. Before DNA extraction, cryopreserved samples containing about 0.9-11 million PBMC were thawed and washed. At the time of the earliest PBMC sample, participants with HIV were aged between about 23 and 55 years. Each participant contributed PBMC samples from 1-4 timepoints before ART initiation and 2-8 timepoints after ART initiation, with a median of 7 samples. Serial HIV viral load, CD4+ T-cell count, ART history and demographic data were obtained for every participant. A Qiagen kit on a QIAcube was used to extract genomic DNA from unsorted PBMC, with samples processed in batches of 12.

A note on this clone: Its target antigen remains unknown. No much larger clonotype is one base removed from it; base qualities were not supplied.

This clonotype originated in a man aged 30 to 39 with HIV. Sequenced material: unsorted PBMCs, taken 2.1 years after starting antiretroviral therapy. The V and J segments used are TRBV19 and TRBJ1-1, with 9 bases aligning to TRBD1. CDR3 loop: CATSSPGTGLSFEPEAFF. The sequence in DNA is TGTGCCACCTCGTCCCCCGGGACAGGGTTGTCGTTTGAACCTGAAGCTTTCTTT.